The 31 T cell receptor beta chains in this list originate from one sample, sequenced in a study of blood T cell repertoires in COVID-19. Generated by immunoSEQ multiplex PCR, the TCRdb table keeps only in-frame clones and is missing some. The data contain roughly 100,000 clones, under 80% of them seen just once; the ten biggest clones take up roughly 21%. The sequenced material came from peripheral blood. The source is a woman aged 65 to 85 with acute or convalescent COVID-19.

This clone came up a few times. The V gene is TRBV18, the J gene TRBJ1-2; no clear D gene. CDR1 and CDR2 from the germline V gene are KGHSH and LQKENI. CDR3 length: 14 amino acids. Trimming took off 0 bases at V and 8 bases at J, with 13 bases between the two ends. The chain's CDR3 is CASSPPSGPQGYTF. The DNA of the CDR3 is TGTGCCAGCTCACCACCGAGTGGGCCCCAGGGCTACACCTTC. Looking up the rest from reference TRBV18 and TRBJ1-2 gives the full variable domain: NAGVMQNPRHLVRRRGQEARLRCSPMKGHSHVYWYRQLPEEGLKFMVYLQKENIIDESGMPKERFSAEFPKEGPSILRIQQVVRGDSAAYFCASSPPSGPQGYTFGSGTRLTVV.

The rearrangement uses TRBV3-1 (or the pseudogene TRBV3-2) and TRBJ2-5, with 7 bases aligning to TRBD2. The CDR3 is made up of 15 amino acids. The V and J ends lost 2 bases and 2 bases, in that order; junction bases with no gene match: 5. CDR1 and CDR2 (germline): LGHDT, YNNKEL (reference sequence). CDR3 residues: CASSQFWGGQETQYF. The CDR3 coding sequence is TGTGCCAGCAGCCAATTCTGGGGGGGGCAAGAGACCCAGTACTTC.

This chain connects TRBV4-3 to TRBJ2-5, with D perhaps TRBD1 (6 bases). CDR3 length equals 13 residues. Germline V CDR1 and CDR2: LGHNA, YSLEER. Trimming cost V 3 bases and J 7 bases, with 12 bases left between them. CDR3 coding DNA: TGCGCCAGCAGCCAGCAGGGGTATGGGACCCAGTACTTC. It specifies CASSQQGYGTQYF.

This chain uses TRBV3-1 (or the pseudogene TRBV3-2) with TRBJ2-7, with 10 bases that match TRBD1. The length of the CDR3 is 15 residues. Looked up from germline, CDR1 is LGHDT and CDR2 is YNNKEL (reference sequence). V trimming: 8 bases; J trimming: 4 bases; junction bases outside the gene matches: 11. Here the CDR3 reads CASGLIGTGEYEQYF. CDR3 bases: TGTGCCAGCGGCCTTATAGGGACAGGGGAATACGAGCAGTACTTC.

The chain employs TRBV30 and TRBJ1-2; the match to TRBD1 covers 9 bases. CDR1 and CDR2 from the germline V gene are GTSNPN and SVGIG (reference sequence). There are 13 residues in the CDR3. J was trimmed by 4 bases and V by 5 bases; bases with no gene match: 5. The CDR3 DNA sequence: TGTGCCTGGGTAGGGACAGGGAGCTATGGCTACACCTTC. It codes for CAWVGTGSYGYTF. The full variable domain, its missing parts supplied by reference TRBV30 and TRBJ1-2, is SQTIHQWPATLVQPVGSPLSLECTVEGTSNPNLYWYRQAAGRGLQLLFYSVGIGQISSEVPQNLSASRPQDRQFILSSKKLLLSDSGFYLCAWVGTGSYGYTFGSGTRLTVV.

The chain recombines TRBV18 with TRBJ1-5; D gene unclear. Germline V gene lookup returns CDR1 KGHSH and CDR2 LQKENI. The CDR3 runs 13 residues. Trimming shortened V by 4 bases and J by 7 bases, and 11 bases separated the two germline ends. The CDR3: CASSLDGVQPQHF. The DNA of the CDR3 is TGTGCCAGCTCACTAGATGGAGTCCAGCCCCAGCATTTT. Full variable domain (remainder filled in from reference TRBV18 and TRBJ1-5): NAGVMQNPRHLVRRRGQEARLRCSPMKGHSHVYWYRQLPEEGLKFMVYLQKENIIDESGMPKERFSAEFPKEGPSILRIQQVVRGDSAAYFCASSLDGVQPQHFGDGTRLSIL.

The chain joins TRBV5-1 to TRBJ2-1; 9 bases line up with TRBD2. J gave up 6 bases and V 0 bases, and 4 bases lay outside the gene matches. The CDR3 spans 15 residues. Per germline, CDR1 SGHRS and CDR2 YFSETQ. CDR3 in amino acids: CASSLAGGGANEQFF. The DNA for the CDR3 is TGCGCCAGCAGCTTGGCGGGCGGGGGGGCCAATGAGCAGTTCTTC. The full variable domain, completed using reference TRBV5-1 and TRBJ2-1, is KAGVTQTPRYLIKTRGQQVTLSCSPISGHRSVSWYQQTPGQGLQFLFEYFSETQRNKGNFPGRFSGRQFSNSRSEMNVSTLELGDSALYLCASSLAGGGANEQFFGPGTRLTVL.

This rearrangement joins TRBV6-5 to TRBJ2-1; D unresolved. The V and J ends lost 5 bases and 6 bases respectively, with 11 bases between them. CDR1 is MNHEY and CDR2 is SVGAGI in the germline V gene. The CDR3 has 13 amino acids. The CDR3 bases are TGTGCCAGCAGTCTGCGACTGGGCAATGAGCAGTTCTTC. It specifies CASSLRLGNEQFF.

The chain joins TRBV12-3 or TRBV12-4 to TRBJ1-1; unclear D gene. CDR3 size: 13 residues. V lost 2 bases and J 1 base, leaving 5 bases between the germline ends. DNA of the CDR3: TGTGCCAGCAGTTTAAAAGCGAACACTGAAGCTTTCTTT. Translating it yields CASSLKANTEAFF.

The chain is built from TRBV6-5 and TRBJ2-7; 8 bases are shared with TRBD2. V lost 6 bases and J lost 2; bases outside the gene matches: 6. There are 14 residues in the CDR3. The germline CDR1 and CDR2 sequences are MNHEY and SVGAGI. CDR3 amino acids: CASRQGGGTYEQYF. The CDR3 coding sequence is TGTGCCAGCAGGCAGGGCGGGGGGACCTACGAGCAGTACTTC.

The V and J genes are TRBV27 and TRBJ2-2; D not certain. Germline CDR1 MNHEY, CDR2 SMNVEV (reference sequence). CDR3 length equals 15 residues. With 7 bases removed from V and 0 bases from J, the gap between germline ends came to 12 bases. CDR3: CASTARPTNTGELFF. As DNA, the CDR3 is TGTGCCAGCACCGCTAGGCCCACGAACACCGGGGAGCTGTTTTTT.

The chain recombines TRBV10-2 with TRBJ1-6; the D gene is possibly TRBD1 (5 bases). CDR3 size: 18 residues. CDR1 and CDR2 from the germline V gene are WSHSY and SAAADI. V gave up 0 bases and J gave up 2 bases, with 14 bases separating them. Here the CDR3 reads CASSESAGTLTYNSPLHF. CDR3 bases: TGCGCCAGCAGTGAGTCGGCGGGGACCCTTACCTATAATTCACCCCTCCACTTT.

This CDR3 is CASSLAVRVEGTEAFF. The DNA of the CDR3 is TGTGCCAGCAGCTTAGCAGTGCGGGTGGAGGGGACTGAAGCTTTCTTT. J is TRBJ1-1 and V is TRBV7-9; a possible D gene is TRBD1 (5 bases). The CDR3 totals 16 residues. Trimming stripped 0 bases from V and 5 bases from J, with 16 bases between. Germline-derived CDR1 and CDR2 are SEHNR and FQNEAQ (reference sequence).

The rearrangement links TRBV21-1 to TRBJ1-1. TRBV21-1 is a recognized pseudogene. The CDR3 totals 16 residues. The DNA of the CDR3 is TGTGCCAGCATTATGGGTGGGGGGTATATGAACACTGAAGCTTTCTTT. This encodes CASIMGGGYMNTEAFF.

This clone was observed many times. CDR3 nucleotide sequence: TGTGCCAGCAGCCCGGTAGGGGCCGATGGCAATCAGCCCCAGCATTTT. Translation gives CASSPVGADGNQPQHF. The chain combines TRBV27 with TRBJ1-5; tentative D call: TRBD1 (5 bases). Germline CDR1 MNHEY, CDR2 SMNVEV (reference sequence). V gave up 6 bases and J gave up 2 bases, with 17 bases separating them. CDR3 length equals 16 residues.

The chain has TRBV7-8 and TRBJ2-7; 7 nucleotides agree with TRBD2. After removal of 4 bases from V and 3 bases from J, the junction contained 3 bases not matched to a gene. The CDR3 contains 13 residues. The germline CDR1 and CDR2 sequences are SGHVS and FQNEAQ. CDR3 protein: CASSWGGFYEQYF. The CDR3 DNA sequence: TGTGCCAGCAGCTGGGGGGGTTTCTACGAGCAGTACTTC.

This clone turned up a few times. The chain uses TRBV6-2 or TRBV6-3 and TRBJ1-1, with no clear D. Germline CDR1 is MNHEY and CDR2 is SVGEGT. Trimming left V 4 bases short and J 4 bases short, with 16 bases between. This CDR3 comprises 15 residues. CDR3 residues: CASSSSGLSGTEAFF. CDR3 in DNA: TGTGCCAGCAGTTCCTCAGGACTCTCGGGCACTGAAGCTTTCTTT.

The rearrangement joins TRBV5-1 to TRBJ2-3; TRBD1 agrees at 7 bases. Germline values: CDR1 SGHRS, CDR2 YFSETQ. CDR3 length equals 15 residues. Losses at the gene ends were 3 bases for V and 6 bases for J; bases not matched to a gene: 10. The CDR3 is CASSSIRGSGDTQYF. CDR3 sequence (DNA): TGCGCCAGCAGCTCGATCAGGGGGTCCGGGGATACGCAGTATTTT.

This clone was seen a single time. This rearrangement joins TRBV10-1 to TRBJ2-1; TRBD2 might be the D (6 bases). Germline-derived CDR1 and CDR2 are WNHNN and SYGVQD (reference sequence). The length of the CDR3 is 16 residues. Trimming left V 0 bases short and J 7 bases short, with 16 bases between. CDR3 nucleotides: TGCGCCAGCAGTGAGTCGAGCGGGTCGGATCGAAATGAGCAGTTCTTC. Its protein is CASSESSGSDRNEQFF.

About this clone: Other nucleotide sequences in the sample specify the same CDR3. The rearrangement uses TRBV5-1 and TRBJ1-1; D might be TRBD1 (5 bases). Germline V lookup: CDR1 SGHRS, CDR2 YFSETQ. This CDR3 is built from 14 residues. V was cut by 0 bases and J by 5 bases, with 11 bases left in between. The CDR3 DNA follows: TGCGCCAGCAGCTTGGCCGGCGGGGGGACTGAAGCTTTCTTT. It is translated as CASSLAGGGTEAFF. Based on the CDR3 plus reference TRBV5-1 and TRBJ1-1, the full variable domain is KAGVTQTPRYLIKTRGQQVTLSCSPISGHRSVSWYQQTPGQGLQFLFEYFSETQRNKGNFPGRFSGRQFSNSRSEMNVSTLELGDSALYLCASSLAGGGTEAFFGQGTRLTVV.

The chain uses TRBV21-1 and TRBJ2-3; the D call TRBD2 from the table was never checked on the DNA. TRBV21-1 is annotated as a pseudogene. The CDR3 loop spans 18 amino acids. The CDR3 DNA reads TGTGCCAGCAGCACGCCTCAGCGTCGAGCGCGGGGTACAGATACGCAGTATTTT. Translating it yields CASSTPQRRARGTDTQYF.

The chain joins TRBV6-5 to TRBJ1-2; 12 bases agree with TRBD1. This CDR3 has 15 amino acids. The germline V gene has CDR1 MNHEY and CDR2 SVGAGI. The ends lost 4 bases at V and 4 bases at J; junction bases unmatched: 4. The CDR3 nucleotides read TGTGCCAGCAGTTTAGGGACAGGGGGCGGCTATGGCTACACCTTC. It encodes CASSLGTGGGYGYTF.

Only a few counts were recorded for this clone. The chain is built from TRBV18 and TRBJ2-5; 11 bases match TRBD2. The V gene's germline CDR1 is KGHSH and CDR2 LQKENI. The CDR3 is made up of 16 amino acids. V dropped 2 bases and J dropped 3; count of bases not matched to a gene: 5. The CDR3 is CASSPAVAGGKETQYF. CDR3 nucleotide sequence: TGTGCCAGCTCACCAGCCGTAGCGGGGGGGAAAGAGACCCAGTACTTC.

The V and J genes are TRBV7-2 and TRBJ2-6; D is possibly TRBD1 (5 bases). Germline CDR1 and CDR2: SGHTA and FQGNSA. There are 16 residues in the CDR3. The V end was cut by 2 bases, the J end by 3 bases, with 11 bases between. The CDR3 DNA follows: TGTGCCAGCAGCTTAAAGTCAGGGAATGGGGCCAACGTCCTGACTTTC. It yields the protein CASSLKSGNGANVLTF.

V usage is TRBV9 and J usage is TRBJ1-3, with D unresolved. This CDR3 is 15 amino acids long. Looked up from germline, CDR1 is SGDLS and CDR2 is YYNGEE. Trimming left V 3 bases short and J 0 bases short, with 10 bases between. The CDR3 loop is CASSGLQNSGNTIYF. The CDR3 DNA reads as TGTGCCAGCAGCGGACTACAGAACTCTGGAAACACCATATATTTT.

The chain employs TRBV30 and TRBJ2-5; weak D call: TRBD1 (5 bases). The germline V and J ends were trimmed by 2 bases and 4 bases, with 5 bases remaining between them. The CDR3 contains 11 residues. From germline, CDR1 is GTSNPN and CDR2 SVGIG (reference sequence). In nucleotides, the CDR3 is TGTGCCTGGAGTAGGGGAGAGACCCAGTACTTC. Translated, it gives CAWSRGETQYF.

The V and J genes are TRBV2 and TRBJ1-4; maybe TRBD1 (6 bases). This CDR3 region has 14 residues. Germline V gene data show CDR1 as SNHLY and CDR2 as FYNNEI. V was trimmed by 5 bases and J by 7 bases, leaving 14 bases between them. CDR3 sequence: CASSQQGRGEKLFF. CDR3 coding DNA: TGTGCCAGCAGTCAACAGGGAAGGGGTGAAAAACTGTTTTTT.

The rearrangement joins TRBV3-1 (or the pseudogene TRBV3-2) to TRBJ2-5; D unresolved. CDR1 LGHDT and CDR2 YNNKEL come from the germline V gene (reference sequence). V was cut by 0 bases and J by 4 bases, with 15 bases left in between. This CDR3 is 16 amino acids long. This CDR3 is CASSQDRSVSGETQYF. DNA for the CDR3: TGTGCCAGCAGCCAAGATCGATCCGTCTCGGGAGAGACCCAGTACTTC.

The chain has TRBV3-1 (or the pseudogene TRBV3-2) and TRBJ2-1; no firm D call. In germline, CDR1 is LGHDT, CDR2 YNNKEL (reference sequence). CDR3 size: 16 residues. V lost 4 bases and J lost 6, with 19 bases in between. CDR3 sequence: CASSPPRRVTGNEQFF. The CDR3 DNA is TGTGCCAGCAGCCCCCCACGTCGGGTTACTGGCAATGAGCAGTTCTTC.

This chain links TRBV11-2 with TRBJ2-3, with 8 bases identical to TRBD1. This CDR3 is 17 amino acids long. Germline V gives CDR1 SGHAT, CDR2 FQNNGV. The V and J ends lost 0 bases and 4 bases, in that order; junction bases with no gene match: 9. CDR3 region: CASSLESGRGRADTQYF. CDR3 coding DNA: TGTGCCAGCAGCTTAGAAAGTGGCAGGGGGCGCGCAGATACGCAGTATTTT.

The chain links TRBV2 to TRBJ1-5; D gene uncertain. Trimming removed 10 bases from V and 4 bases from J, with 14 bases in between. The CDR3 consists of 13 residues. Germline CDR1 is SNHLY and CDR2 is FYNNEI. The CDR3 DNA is TGTGCCACCGGGAGGAGTCCTAATCAGCCCCAGCATTTT. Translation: CATGRSPNQPQHF.